This T cell receptor beta chain was captured by sequencing in a study of beta chain features in type 1 diabetes (dated by TCRdb to 2016 to 2018). With respect to the entire study: Mean age, gender distribution, total cell number and subset yield did not differ between patients and healthy donors. A total of about 110 million sorted cells were examined across all samples, and the number of cells per subset was strongly correlated with RNA yield. In the study, recently diagnosed type 1 diabetes patients and matched healthy donors were compared on the TCRB repertoires of their sorted circulating CD4+ T cell subsets. Regulatory and stem cell-like memory subsets were obtained from only 8 patients and roughly 8 healthy donors, while naive and central memory subsets were obtained from all 30 or so donors.

All of the isolated RNA was reverse transcribed with the High Capacity cDNA Reverse Transcription Kit, so expressed TCRB transcripts were sequenced. Naive, central memory and regulatory T cell samples underwent deep immunoSEQ sequencing, averaging around 3.6 million total reads per sample. Sorted cells were lysed in RLT buffer and RNA was extracted with DNase-treated RNeasy Micro or Mini kits, depending on cell number. Each cell subset was processed separately to prevent cross-contamination, with patient and healthy donor samples processed together. The immunoSEQ multiplex PCR was used to amplify TCRB sequences from cDNA, generating 87-bp fragments that spanned the CDR3 region. Sequencing of the amplicons was performed on the Illumina HiSeq platform. The authors processed their data as follows. PCR bias was corrected computationally using synthetic template baselines, and reads within Hamming distance 2 were collapsed, with unmergeable singletons discarded. Reads were aligned against IMGT to assign V, D and J genes, CDR3 length and insertions or deletions at six rearrangement sites. Within each subset, clonotype counts were normalized to sorted cell number, after which true diversity and Gini coefficients were computed with the tcR R package. Repertoire sharing was quantified using the overlap coefficient calculated on TCRB nucleotide sequences. This is the immuneACCESS table as TCRdb keeps it, with only in-frame sequences that have V and J called. A part of the clones is gone; compared with another copy, unresolved V genes explain less than half, and the rest is unexplained. The V and J calls and clone size are taken from that table; D and trimming were inferred from the DNA. This sample is represented by about 160,000 clones; around 8% of them were singletons. In total, the top ten clones hold around 0.65% of the sample.

As regards this clone: Its antigen is currently not known. No per-base quality is available; no much larger clone lies one base away.

The study at large found these results: Because cDNA was sequenced instead of genomic DNA, highly expressing activated cells could be over-represented, though the groups showed no difference in activation or CD3 levels. Naive, central memory and regulatory TCRB repertoires appeared to be more alike among patients than among healthy donors. In all four CD4+ subsets, TCRB CDR3 length was moderately but significantly shorter in type 1 diabetes patients. Shorter templates might have been favored by PCR, but patient and control samples were amplified and corrected together, so both groups would have been affected equally by any skew. Patients with type 1 diabetes made fewer insertions and deleted more nucleotides at VDJ recombination sites, implying thymic rearrangement abnormalities. HLA sub-analyses involved small numbers of individuals, so any influence of HLA type on TCRB rearrangement remained unresolved.

From each donor, a single peripheral blood sample of around 120 mL on average was drawn into heparinised tubes. A BD FACSAria II and a panel including CD45RO, CCR7, CD25, CD127, CD95 and CD27 were used to sort naive, central memory, regulatory and stem cell-like memory CD4+ T cells. Every sorted population had a purity above 95%. PBMCs were separated immediately by Lymphoprep density gradient centrifugation and were stained directly, without being cultured. So that batch effects would be minimized, each experiment stained and sorted samples in pairs, pairing one healthy donor with one patient. V ends up 3 bases short and J 8 bases short, with an unmatched junction base count of 5. The CDR3 spans 14 residues, from the cysteine through the phenylalanine. Only the CDR3 part of the read is kept: 42 bases, read in frame from the first base. CDR1 and CDR2 are read off the germline V gene as MDHEN and SYDVKM.

Sequencing was carried out using central memory CD4+ T cells from blood. The source of this sequence is a man between 18 and 29 years old in good health. The rearrangement combines TRBV28 with TRBJ1-4, with 8 bases in between that match TRBD1. In nucleotide form, the sequence is TGTGCCAGCAGTTTTACAGGGGGGAACGAAAAACTGTTTTTT. It codes for CASSFTGGNEKLFF.